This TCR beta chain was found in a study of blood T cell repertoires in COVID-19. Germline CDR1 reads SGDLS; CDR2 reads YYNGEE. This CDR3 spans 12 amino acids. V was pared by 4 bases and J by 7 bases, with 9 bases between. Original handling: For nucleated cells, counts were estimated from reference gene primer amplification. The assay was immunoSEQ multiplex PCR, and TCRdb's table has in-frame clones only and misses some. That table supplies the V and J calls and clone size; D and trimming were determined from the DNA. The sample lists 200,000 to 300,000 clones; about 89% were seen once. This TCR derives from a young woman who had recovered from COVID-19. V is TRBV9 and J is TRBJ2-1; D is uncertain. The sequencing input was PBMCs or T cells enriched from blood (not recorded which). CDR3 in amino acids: CASSPHQNEQFF. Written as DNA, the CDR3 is TGTGCCAGCAGCCCCCATCAGAATGAGCAGTTCTTC.